This T cell receptor (beta chain) was recovered during a study of T cell responses to AZD1222 COVID-19 vaccine. Study-wide background: Whether given at about 4 or about 12 weeks, second doses were pooled.

The data were produced by immunoSEQ multiplex PCR, yet TCRdb's version contains in-frame clones alone and is incomplete. This table has 150,000 to 200,000 clones, about 89% appearing once. Germline V gives CDR1 MNHEY, CDR2 SMNVEV (reference sequence). Trimming took 3 bases from V and 5 from J; bases not matched to a gene: 11. The CDR3 extends over 16 amino acids. Specimen: peripheral blood, collected on day 0 of AZD1222 vaccination. This sequence joins TRBV27 and TRBJ1-2; TRBD1 matches 8 bases. The origin of this receptor is an adult in good health. The DNA for the CDR3 is TGTGCCAGCAGTTTTGTGGGCGGGACAGGCCGTTATGGCTACACCTTC. This translates into CASSFVGGTGRYGYTF.